Following are 10 T cell receptor beta chains from one sample sequenced in a study of cytomegalovirus exposure and HLA in healthy donors. A multiplex PCR was run with 60 Vbeta primers and 13 Jbeta primers. Some clones are missing from TCRdb's copy, which holds only in-frame ones; the method was immunoSEQ multiplex PCR. The sample comprises under 85,000 clones, over 70% of which are singletons, and roughly 1.5% rests with the top ten. Input material: PBMCs. The receptors were gathered from a man aged 35-49 years in good health and CMV-seronegative.

This chain uses TRBV2 with TRBJ1-2; D is ambiguous. The CDR3 length is 12 residues. CDR1 and CDR2 (germline): SNHLY, FYNNEI. Deletions cut 6 bases from V and 2 bases from J, with 7 bases between. DNA of the CDR3: TGTGCCAGCAGAACACAGAACTATGGCTACACCTTC. Translated, it gives CASRTQNYGYTF.

The CDR3, as DNA: TGTGCCATCAGGGAGCTAGCGGGCTACAATGAGCAGTTCTTC. Translating it yields CAIRELAGYNEQFF. This chain links TRBV10-3 with TRBJ2-1; 8 bases are a match to TRBD2. This CDR3 region has 14 residues. V shed 6 bases, J shed 3 bases, and the junction held 4 bases outside the gene matches. Germline assignment: CDR1 ENHRY and CDR2 SYGVKD.

With respect to this clone: At one of its ends the junction is not consistent with the germline gene, which may arise from a read error. This chain uses TRBV7-9 with TRBJ1-5, with D maybe TRBD1 (6 bases). Germline CDR1 is SEHNR and CDR2 is FQNEAQ (reference sequence). The CDR3 is 15 residues long. DNA for the CDR3: TGTTCCAGCAGCTCTACTTCAGGGGGCAATCAGCCCCAGCATTTT. Its translation is CSSSSTSGGNQPQHF. The full variable domain, with the rest looked up from reference TRBV7-9 and TRBJ1-5, is DTGVSQNPRHKITKRGQNVTFRCDPISEHNRLYWYRQTLGQGPEFLTYFQNEAQLEKSRLLSDRFSAERPKGSFSTLEIQRTEQGDSAMYLCSSSSTSGGNQPQHFGDGTRLSIL.

About this clone: The sample has other DNA sequences that encode this CDR3 too. The chain combines TRBV27 with TRBJ2-3, with 10 nucleotides matching TRBD2. Per the germline V gene, CDR1 is MNHEY and CDR2 is SMNVEV (reference sequence). This CDR3 has 19 amino acids. V was clipped by 6 bases and J by 4 bases; unmatched bases: 19. The chain's CDR3 is CASSPYPDLLAGNADTQYF. CDR3 DNA: TGTGCCAGCAGCCCCTACCCCGATTTACTAGCGGGGAACGCAGATACGCAGTATTTT.

The gene calls are TRBV7-3 and TRBJ2-3, with TRBD2 matching 14 bases. The CDR3 covers 18 residues. V was clipped by 5 bases and J by 6 bases; unmatched bases: 13. Per the germline V gene, CDR1 is SGHTA and CDR2 is FQGTGA. CDR3 coding DNA: TGTGCCAGCAGCCTTCGTCCCGGGACTAGCGGGAGTAAGGATACGCAGTATTTT. Protein: CASSLRPGTSGSKDTQYF. Full variable domain (missing parts from reference TRBV7-3 and TRBJ2-3): GAGVSQTPSNKVTEKGKYVELRCDPISGHTALYWYRQSLGQGPEFLIYFQGTGAADDSGLPNDRFFAVRPEGSVSTLKIQRTERGDSAVYLCASSLRPGTSGSKDTQYFGPGTRLTVL.

This clone was counted between two and nine times. Its ends do not fully match the called genes, so a read error is possible. The rearrangement links TRBV5-1 to TRBJ2-4, with 12 bases matching TRBD2. CDR3 length: 13 amino acids. Germline CDR1 SGHRS, CDR2 YFSETQ. The CDR3 spells CASSSGTSGSQDF. Written as DNA, the CDR3 is TGCGCCAGCAGCTCCGGGACTAGCGGGTCTCAGGACTTC. Combining the CDR3 with reference TRBV5-1 and TRBJ2-4 gives the whole variable domain KAGVTQTPRYLIKTRGQQVTLSCSPISGHRSVSWYQQTPGQGLQFLFEYFSETQRNKGNFPGRFSGRQFSNSRSEMNVSTLELGDSALYLCASSSGTSGSQDFGAGTRLSVL.

This chain uses TRBV7-9 with TRBJ2-3; D gene ambiguous. V lost 6 bases and J 1 base, leaving 8 bases between the germline ends. The length of the CDR3 is 13 residues. Looked up from germline, CDR1 is SEHNR and CDR2 is FQNEAQ (reference sequence). CDR3 DNA: TGTGCCAGCAGTATACCGGGCACAGATACGCAGTATTTT. This encodes CASSIPGTDTQYF.

This chain links TRBV7-8 with TRBJ2-7; TRBD2 matches at 10 bases. Germline loops: CDR1 SGHVS, CDR2 FQNEAQ. J lost 3 bases, V lost 2 bases, and 13 bases had no gene match. The CDR3 spans 18 residues. CDR3 DNA: TGTGCCAGCAGCTTACCTGGAGGGAGCGGGAGGGCGGACTACGAGCAGTACTTC. Amino acids: CASSLPGGSGRADYEQYF.

This clone was recorded once. This chain links TRBV4-2 with TRBJ2-5; 9 nucleotides match TRBD2. With 0 bases clipped from V and 5 bases from J, the junction kept 13 bases outside the gene matches. Germline assignment: CDR1 LGHNA and CDR2 YNFKEQ. The CDR3 contains 18 residues. CDR3: CASSQDAGGPVRGETQYF. For the CDR3, the DNA is TGTGCCAGCAGCCAAGATGCGGGAGGGCCGGTTAGGGGGGAGACCCAGTACTTC.

The chain is built from TRBV5-1 and TRBJ1-4; perhaps TRBD1 as D (5 bases). The V end lost 6 bases, the J end lost 5 bases, and 11 bases lay between the germline ends. CDR1 SGHRS and CDR2 YFSETQ come from the germline V gene. The CDR3 sequence is 13 residues long. In nucleotides, the CDR3 is TGCGCCAGCACCCCGGGGGGGAATGAAAAACTGTTTTTT. Its protein product is CASTPGGNEKLFF.